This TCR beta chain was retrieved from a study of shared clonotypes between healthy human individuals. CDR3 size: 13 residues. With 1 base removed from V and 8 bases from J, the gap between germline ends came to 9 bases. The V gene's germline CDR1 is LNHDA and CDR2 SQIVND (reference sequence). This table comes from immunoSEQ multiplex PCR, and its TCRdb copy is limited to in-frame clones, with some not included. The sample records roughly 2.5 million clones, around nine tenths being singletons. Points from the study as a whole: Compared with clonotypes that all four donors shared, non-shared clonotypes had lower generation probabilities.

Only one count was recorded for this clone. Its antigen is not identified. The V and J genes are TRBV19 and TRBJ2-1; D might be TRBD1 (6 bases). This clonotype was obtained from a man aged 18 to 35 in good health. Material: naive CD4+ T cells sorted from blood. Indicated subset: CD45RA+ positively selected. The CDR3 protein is CASSIGAGDEQFF. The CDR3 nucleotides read TGTGCCAGTAGTATAGGGGCAGGGGATGAGCAGTTCTTC.